This T cell receptor (beta chain) was observed in a study of CD8 T cells in Susac syndrome. Study observations and caveats: It was acknowledged by the study that relatively few individuals were included in its TCR sequencing and HLA analysis.

Germline lookup yields CDR1 MNHNS and CDR2 SASEGT. This CDR3 spans 15 amino acids. J gave up 2 bases and V 6 bases, and 5 bases lay outside the gene matches. This clonotype was seen only a few times. Its antigen remains unknown. The RNA, roughly 0.45 to 1 ug, was put through reverse transcription using random hexamers. One entry per CDR3 protein results from TCRdb running MiXCR on the immunoSEQ multiplex PCR reads. The profile shows around 140,000 distinct CDR3 sequences, approximately 79% of them singletons. This chain joins TRBV6-1 and TRBJ2-1; 9 bases line up with TRBD1. Sequencing was carried out using CD8+ T cells from PBMCs. The clonotype was recovered from a human donor with multiple sclerosis. CDR3 in amino acids: CASRGRTGAYNEQFF. The CDR3, as DNA: TGTGCCAGCAGGGGTAGGACAGGGGCCTACAATGAGCAGTTCTTC.